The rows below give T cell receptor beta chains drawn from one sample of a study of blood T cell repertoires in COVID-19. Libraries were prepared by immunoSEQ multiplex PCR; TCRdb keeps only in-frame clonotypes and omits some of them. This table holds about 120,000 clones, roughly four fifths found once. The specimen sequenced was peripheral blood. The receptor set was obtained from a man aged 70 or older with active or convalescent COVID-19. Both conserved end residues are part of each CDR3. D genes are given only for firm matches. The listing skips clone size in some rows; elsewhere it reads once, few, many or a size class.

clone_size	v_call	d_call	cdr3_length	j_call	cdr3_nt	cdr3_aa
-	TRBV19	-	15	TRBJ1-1	TGTGCCAGTAGTATAGTAGCCAGGGGAAACACTGAAGCTTTCTTT	CASSIVARGNTEAFF
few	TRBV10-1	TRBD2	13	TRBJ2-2	TGCGCCAGCTGGACTAGCTTTGGCGGGGAGCTGTTTTTT	CASWTSFGGELFF
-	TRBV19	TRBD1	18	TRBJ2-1	TGTGCCAGTAGTACCCCCCGGGACAGGGGGCTACCGTACAATGAGCAGTTCTTC	CASSTPRDRGLPYNEQFF
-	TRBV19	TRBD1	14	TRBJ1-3	TGTGCCAGTCGTACAGGGGGCTCTGGAAACACCATATATTTT	CASRTGGSGNTIYF
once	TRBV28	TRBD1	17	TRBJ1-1	TGTGCCAGCAGTGGCGGGACAGGGGGCTTTGTGGGCACTGAAGCTTTCTTT	CASSGGTGGFVGTEAFF
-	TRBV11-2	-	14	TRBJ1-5	TGTGCCAGCAGCCCAGAGGGTACCAATCAGCCCCAGCATTTT	CASSPEGTNQPQHF
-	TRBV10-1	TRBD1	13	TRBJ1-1	TGCGCCAGCATCGTCCGGGACAGCACTGAAGCTTTCTTT	CASIVRDSTEAFF
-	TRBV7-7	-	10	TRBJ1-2	TGTGCTAGCAGCTTATCATGCTACACCTTC	CASSLSCYTF
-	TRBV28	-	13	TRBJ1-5	TGTGCCAGCAGCGGAGATAGCAATCAGCCCCAGCATTTT	CASSGDSNQPQHF
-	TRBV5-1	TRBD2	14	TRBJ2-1	TGCGCCAGCAGCAGAACCGGGACTAGTGGAGAGCAGTTCTTC	CASSRTGTSGEQFF
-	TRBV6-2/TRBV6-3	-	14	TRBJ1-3	TGTGCCAGCAGTTACACCTTACTTGGAAACACCATATATTTT	CASSYTLLGNTIYF
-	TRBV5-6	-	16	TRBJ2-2	TGTGCCAGCAGCTTGTTTTCAGGGGGGCGGACCGGGGAGCTGTTTTTT	CASSLFSGGRTGELFF
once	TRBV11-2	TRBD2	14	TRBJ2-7	TGTGCCAGCAGCTTGACGGGGGGCTCCTACGAGCAGTACTTC	CASSLTGGSYEQYF
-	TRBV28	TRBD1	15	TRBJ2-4	TGTGCCAGCAGGCCCCGCGGGACAGGGGAAAACATTCAGTACTTC	CASRPRGTGENIQYF
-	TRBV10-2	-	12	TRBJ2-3	TGCGCCAGCATCGGACAGACAGATACGCAGTATTTT	CASIGQTDTQYF
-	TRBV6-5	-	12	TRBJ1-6	TGTGCCAGCAGGAGGGCGGACTCACCCCTCCACTTT	CASRRADSPLHF
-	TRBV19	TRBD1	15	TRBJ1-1	TGTGCCAGTACCCTACCCCAGGGGGCGGGCACTGAAGCTTTCTTT	CASTLPQGAGTEAFF
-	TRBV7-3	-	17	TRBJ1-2	TGTGCCAGCAGCCCACTCGGAGGGCCACTGACTAACTATGGCTACACCTTC	CASSPLGGPLTNYGYTF
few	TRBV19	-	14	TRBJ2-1	TGTGCCAGTAGTACGGGGGACCATTATATTGAGCAGTTCTTC	CASSTGDHYIEQFF
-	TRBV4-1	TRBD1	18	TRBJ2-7	TGCGCCAGCAGCCAAGATCCGGGACAGGGGAGAGCGGGATACGAGCAGTACTTC	CASSQDPGQGRAGYEQYF
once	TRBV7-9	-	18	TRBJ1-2	TGTGCCAGCAGCCCCCCGGGCGGGGTCCAGTTCCTTTCCTATGGCTACACCTTC	CASSPPGGVQFLSYGYTF
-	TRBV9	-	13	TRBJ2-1	TGTGCCAGCAGCGTTAGTACTTCCAATGAGCAGTTCTTC	CASSVSTSNEQFF
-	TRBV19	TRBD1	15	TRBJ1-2	TGTGCCAGTAGCCGACAGGGCATGCTTAACTATGGCTACACCTTC	CASSRQGMLNYGYTF
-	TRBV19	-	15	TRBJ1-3	TGTGCCAGTAGTAAAGCAGGGTTCGATGGAAACACCATATATTTT	CASSKAGFDGNTIYF
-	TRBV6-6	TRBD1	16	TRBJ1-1	TGTGCCAGCACCGATACGGGACAGGGGGCGGGCACTGAAGCTTTCTTT	CASTDTGQGAGTEAFF
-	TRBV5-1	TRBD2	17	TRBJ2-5	TGCGCCAGCAGCCCCGGGGTAGCGGGGGGGCCAGAGGAGACCCAGTACTTC	CASSPGVAGGPEETQYF
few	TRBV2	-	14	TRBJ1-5	TGTGCCAGCAGTGATCGGAGTGGGTATCAGCCCCAGCATTTT	CASSDRSGYQPQHF
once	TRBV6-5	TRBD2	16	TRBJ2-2	TGTGCCAGCAGTTATCTAGCGGGAGTATTGACCGGGGAGCTGTTTTTT	CASSYLAGVLTGELFF
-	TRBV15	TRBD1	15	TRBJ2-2	TGTGCCACCAGCAGGGACAGGGGCAACACCGGGGAGCTGTTTTTT	CATSRDRGNTGELFF
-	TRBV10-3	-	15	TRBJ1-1	TGTGCCATCAGGCGAGGGCTAGGGCGGAACACTGAAGCTTTCTTT	CAIRRGLGRNTEAFF
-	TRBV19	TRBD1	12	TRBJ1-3	TGTGCCAGTCTGGACAGGTTGGACACCATATATTTT	CASLDRLDTIYF
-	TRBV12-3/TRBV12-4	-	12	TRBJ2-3	TGTGCCGGGGCGACTAGCACAGATACGCAGTATTTT	CAGATSTDTQYF
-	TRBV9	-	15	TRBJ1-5	TGTGCCAGCAGCGGCGGGCATGGCCAAGATCAGCCCCAGCATTTT	CASSGGHGQDQPQHF
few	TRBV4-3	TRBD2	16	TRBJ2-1	TGCGCCAGCAGCCAAGAGGGAGCGGGGGGGTGGAATGAGCAGTTCTTC	CASSQEGAGGWNEQFF
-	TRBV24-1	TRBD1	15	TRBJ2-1	TGTGCCACCAGTGATGCCCAGACAGGGGACAATGAGCAGTTCTTC	CATSDAQTGDNEQFF
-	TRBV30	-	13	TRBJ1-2	TGTGCCTGGACCAAAACAGGAGTGCAGGGCTACACCTTC	CAWTKTGVQGYTF
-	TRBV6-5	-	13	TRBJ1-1	TGTGCCAGCAGTTATGAGGGGAACACTGAAGCTTTCTTT	CASSYEGNTEAFF
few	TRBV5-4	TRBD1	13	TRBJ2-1	TGTGCCAGCAGACCAGACAGGGTAAATGAGCAGTTCTTC	CASRPDRVNEQFF
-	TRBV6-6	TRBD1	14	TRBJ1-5	TGTGCCAGCAGTTGGACAGGGGGCAATCAGCCCCAGCATTTT	CASSWTGGNQPQHF
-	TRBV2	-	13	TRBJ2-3	TGTGCCAGCAGTGAAACATACACAGATACGCAGTATTTT	CASSETYTDTQYF
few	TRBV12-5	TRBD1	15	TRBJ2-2	TGTGCTAGTGCCCCGGGACAGGGTAACACCGGGGAGCTGTTTTTT	CASAPGQGNTGELFF
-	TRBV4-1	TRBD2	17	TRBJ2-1	TGCGCCAGCAGCCAAACTAGCGGGAAAAGGTCCTACAATGAGCAGTTCTTC	CASSQTSGKRSYNEQFF
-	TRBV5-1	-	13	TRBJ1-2	TGCGCCAGCAGCTTGTCAGCTAACTATGGCTACACCTTC	CASSLSANYGYTF
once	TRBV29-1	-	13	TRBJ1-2	TGCAGCGTTGAGGGCAGGATTAACTATGGCTACACCTTC	CSVEGRINYGYTF